One sample yielded the 16 T cell receptor beta chains listed below, sequenced in a study of cytomegalovirus exposure and HLA in healthy donors. The assay was immunoSEQ multiplex PCR, and TCRdb's table has in-frame clones only and misses some. The table shows tens of thousands of clones, with around 96% occurring only once. Sequencing was performed on PBMCs. The receptors derive from a man between 18 and 35 years old in good health and CMV-seropositive.

The V gene is TRBV5-5, the J gene TRBJ1-1; 7 bases align to TRBD1. CDR1 and CDR2 from the germline V gene are SGHKS and YYEKEE (reference sequence). The V gene end was trimmed by 3 bases and the J gene end by 0 bases; junction bases not matched to a gene: 11. There are 17 residues in the CDR3. The CDR3 bases are TGTGCCAGCAGCTGGCTCCGGGACAGCTATTTGAACACTGAAGCTTTCTTT. This codes for CASSWLRDSYLNTEAFF.

The chain has TRBV18 and TRBJ2-1; 9 nucleotides line up with TRBD1. The CDR3 consists of 15 residues. CDR1 and CDR2 from the germline V gene are KGHSH and LQKENI. V was clipped by 4 bases and J by 4 bases; unmatched bases: 5. DNA for the CDR3: TGTGCCAGCTCACGCGGGACAGGGCCTTACAATGAGCAGTTCTTC. Encoded protein: CASSRGTGPYNEQFF.

This sequence joins TRBV7-2 and TRBJ2-3; perhaps TRBD1 as D (6 bases). V shed 5 bases and J shed 1 base, with 16 bases lying between them. Germline values: CDR1 SGHTA, CDR2 FQGNSA. This CDR3 is built from 16 residues. For the CDR3, the DNA is TGTGCCAGCAGCCAATCTCCGGGACATCGCACAGATACGCAGTATTTT. Translation: CASSQSPGHRTDTQYF.

The chain carries TRBV6-5 and TRBJ2-7; 9 bases fit TRBD1. CDR3 length: 14 amino acids. The junction had 8 bases not matched to a gene; V was cut back by 7 bases and J by 4 bases. CDR1 is MNHEY, CDR2 SVGAGI, per germline. Here the CDR3 DNA reads TGTGCCAGCACCTTCGGGACAGGGCCGTACGAGCAGTACTTC. Its protein product is CASTFGTGPYEQYF.

This chain joins TRBV7-9 and TRBJ2-7, with TRBD1 as a possible D gene (6 bases). Germline loops: CDR1 SEHNR, CDR2 FQNEAQ (reference sequence). The CDR3 has 14 residues. V was shortened by 4 bases and J by 3 bases, with 13 bases between the two germline ends. CDR3 region: CASSSGQNFYEQYF. CDR3 in DNA: TGTGCCAGCAGCTCTGGACAGAATTTCTACGAGCAGTACTTC.

The rearrangement uses TRBV19 and TRBJ2-1; tentatively, D is TRBD1 (5 bases). The CDR3 totals 13 residues. V lost 4 bases, J lost 10 bases, and 14 bases lay in between. Germline CDR1 is LNHDA and CDR2 is SQIVND (reference sequence). This CDR3 reads CASSKDIIFEQFF. Here the CDR3 DNA reads TGTGCCAGTAGTAAGGACATCATTTTCGAGCAGTTCTTC.

The chain has TRBV28 and TRBJ1-3; D is ambiguous. Trimming left V 6 bases short and J 1 base short, with 13 bases between. CDR1 and CDR2 (germline): MDHEN, SYDVKM. The CDR3 has 15 amino acids. The CDR3 region is CASSPPFVSGNTIYF. The CDR3 DNA is TGTGCCAGCAGCCCCCCGTTTGTGTCTGGAAACACCATATATTTT. Filled out from reference TRBV28 and TRBJ1-3, the complete variable domain reads DVKVTQSSRYLVKRTGEKVFLECVQDMDHENMFWYRQDPGLGLRLIYFSYDVKMKEKGDIPEGYSVSREKKERFSLILESASTNQTSMYLCASSPPFVSGNTIYFGEGSWLTVV.

J is TRBJ2-5 and V is TRBV5-1, with 10 bases lining up with TRBD2. Unmatched junction bases numbered 14, after V lost 4 bases and J lost 5 bases. The CDR3 extends over 17 amino acids. The germline V gene encodes CDR1 SGHRS and CDR2 YFSETQ. CDR3 sequence: CASSPLYGLAERETQYF. DNA of the CDR3: TGCGCCAGCAGCCCTTTATACGGACTAGCGGAGAGGGAGACCCAGTACTTC.

V gene TRBV19 combines with J gene TRBJ2-1; 9 bases map to TRBD2. V lost 3 bases, J lost 4 bases, and 7 bases stayed unmatched. The CDR3 runs to 16 residues. The germline gives CDR1 LNHDA, CDR2 SQIVND (reference sequence). DNA for the CDR3: TGTGCCAGTAGTATTCATAGCGGGAGTACTTACAATGAGCAGTTCTTC. Its translation: CASSIHSGSTYNEQFF. The variable domain in full, completed from reference TRBV19 and TRBJ2-1, reads DGGITQSPKYLFRKEGQNVTLSCEQNLNHDAMYWYRQDPGQGLRLIYYSQIVNDFQKGDIAEGYSVSREKKESFPLTVTSAQKNPTAFYLCASSIHSGSTYNEQFFGPGTRLTVL.

This chain joins TRBV6-1 and TRBJ1-2; 8 bases align to TRBD1. Losses at the gene ends were 4 bases for V and 6 bases for J; bases not matched to a gene: 13. Germline lookup yields CDR1 MNHNS and CDR2 SASEGT. The CDR3 loop spans 16 amino acids. The chain's CDR3 is CASSGIATGEYDGYTF. For the CDR3, the DNA is TGTGCCAGCAGTGGAATAGCGACAGGGGAGTACGATGGCTACACCTTC.

This clone was seen only once. CDR3 region: CASSNRGTYEQYF. The CDR3 nucleotides are TGTGCCAGCAGTAACAGGGGTACCTACGAGCAGTACTTC. The chain combines TRBV6-5 with TRBJ2-7, with 7 bases lining up with TRBD1. CDR1 and CDR2 (germline): MNHEY, SVGAGI. Trimming at V came to 5 bases and at J to 2 bases, leaving 3 bases not matched to a gene. The CDR3 has 13 residues.

V and J are TRBV5-5 and TRBJ1-5; a weak D match, TRBD1 (6 bases). There are 15 residues in the CDR3. Germline values: CDR1 SGHKS, CDR2 YYEKEE (reference sequence). Deletions cut 0 bases from V and 9 bases from J, with 16 bases between. In DNA form, the CDR3 reads TGTGCCAGCAGCTTGGCCGGCCAGGGGAGTAGGCCCCAGCATTTT. It specifies CASSLAGQGSRPQHF.

The CDR3 protein is CASSPRLAGFNEQFF. CDR3 DNA sequence: TGTGCCAGCAGCCCTCGACTAGCGGGTTTCAATGAGCAGTTCTTC. The rearrangement links TRBV7-6 to TRBJ2-1; TRBD2 matches at 10 bases. This CDR3 spans 15 amino acids. Germline trimming cut 5 bases from V and 6 bases from J; bases unmatched to any gene: 7. Germline CDR1 SGHVS, CDR2 FNYEAQ.

The V call is TRBV2, the J call TRBJ1-4; weak D call: TRBD1 (5 bases). CDR3 size: 13 residues. Germline V gene sequence: CDR1 SNHLY, CDR2 FYNNEI. The ends were cut back, 4 bases at V and 14 bases at J, with 17 bases in the middle. This CDR3 reads CASSVGIGDKLFF. Written as DNA, the CDR3 is TGTGCCAGCAGTGTTGGGATAGGGGATAAGCTGTTTTTT.

The gene calls are TRBV27 and TRBJ1-4, with 9 bases that match TRBD1. Germline V gene sequence: CDR1 MNHEY, CDR2 SMNVEV (reference sequence). Losses at the gene ends were 3 bases for V and 4 bases for J; bases not matched to a gene: 6. The CDR3 extends over 16 amino acids. The CDR3 region has the DNA TGTGCCAGCAGTTTCACAGGGGGCAAGGGTAATGAAAAACTGTTTTTT. It encodes CASSFTGGKGNEKLFF.

The gene calls are TRBV27 and TRBJ2-7, with 12 bases identical to TRBD2. This CDR3 has 16 amino acids. The J segment lost 6 bases and the V segment lost 5 bases, leaving 11 bases of the junction unmatched. Germline loops: CDR1 MNHEY, CDR2 SMNVEV (reference sequence). CDR3 loop: CASSLLLAGGPGEQYF. As DNA, the CDR3 is TGTGCCAGCAGTCTCCTTCTAGCGGGAGGGCCGGGCGAGCAGTACTTC.